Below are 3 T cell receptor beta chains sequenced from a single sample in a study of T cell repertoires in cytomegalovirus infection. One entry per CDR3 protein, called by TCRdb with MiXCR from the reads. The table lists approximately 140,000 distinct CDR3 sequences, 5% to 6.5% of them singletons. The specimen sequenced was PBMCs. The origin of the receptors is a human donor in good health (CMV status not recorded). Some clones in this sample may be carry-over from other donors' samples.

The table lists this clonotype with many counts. CDR3 coding DNA: TGTGCCAGTAGTGTTGGGACAGGGAAGGTCATTGAGCAGTTCTTC. Protein sequence: CASSVGTGKVIEQFF. The chain carries TRBV19 and TRBJ2-1; 9 positions match TRBD1. Unmatched junction bases numbered 11, after V lost 5 bases and J lost 9 bases. The CDR3 has 15 amino acids. In germline, CDR1 is LNHDA, CDR2 SQIVND (reference sequence).

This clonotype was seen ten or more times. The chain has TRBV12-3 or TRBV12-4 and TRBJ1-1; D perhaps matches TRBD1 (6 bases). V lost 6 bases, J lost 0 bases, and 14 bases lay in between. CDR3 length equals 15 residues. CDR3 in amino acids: CASSPVGGLNTEAFF. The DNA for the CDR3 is TGTGCCAGCAGCCCTGTGGGGGGGCTGAACACTGAAGCTTTCTTT.

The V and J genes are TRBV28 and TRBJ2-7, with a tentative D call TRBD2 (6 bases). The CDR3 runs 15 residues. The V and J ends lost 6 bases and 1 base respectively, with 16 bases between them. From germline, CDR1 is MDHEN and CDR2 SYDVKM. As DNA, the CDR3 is TGTGCCAGCAGCCCTCTCGGGGGTACATCCTACGAGCAGTACTTC. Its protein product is CASSPLGGTSYEQYF. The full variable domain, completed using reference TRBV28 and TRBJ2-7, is DVKVTQSSRYLVKRTGEKVFLECVQDMDHENMFWYRQDPGLGLRLIYFSYDVKMKEKGDIPEGYSVSREKKERFSLILESASTNQTSMYLCASSPLGGTSYEQYFGPGTRLTVT.